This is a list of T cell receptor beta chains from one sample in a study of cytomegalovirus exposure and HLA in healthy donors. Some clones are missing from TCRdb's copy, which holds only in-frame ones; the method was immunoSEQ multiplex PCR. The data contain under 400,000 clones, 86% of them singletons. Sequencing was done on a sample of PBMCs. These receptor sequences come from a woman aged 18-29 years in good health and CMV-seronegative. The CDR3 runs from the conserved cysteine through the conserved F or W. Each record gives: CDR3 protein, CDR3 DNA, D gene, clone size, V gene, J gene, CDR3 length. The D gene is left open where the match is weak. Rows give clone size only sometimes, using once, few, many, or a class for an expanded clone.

CASRGPVPGQPQHF	TGTGCCAGCAGGGGGCCGGTTCCGGGTCAGCCCCAGCATTTT	NA	NA	TRBV6-1	TRBJ1-5	14
CASSSGGNEQYF	TGTGCCAGCAGCTCCGGGGGGAACGAGCAGTACTTC	TRBD2	once	TRBV7-9	TRBJ2-7	12
CASSLRSASGGLAETQYF	TGTGCCAGCAGCTTAAGGTCCGCTAGCGGGGGGCTGGCGGAGACCCAGTACTTC	TRBD2	NA	TRBV7-7	TRBJ2-5	18
CAWSVLPPRGLNGEQFF	TGTGCCTGGAGTGTACTCCCCCCCCGGGGACTAAACGGAGAGCAGTTCTTC	TRBD2	NA	TRBV30	TRBJ2-1	17
CASSQNTEAFF	TGTGCCAGCAGCCAGAACACTGAAGCTTTCTTT	NA	once	TRBV5-4	TRBJ1-1	11
CASRGQGAYGYTF	TGTGCCAGTAGGGGACAGGGGGCCTATGGCTACACCTTC	TRBD1	NA	TRBV19	TRBJ1-2	13
CAIGGPPGQPQHF	TGTGCCATAGGGGGCCCCCCCGGTCAGCCCCAGCATTTT	TRBD1	NA	TRBV30	TRBJ1-5	13
CASNPSGGVTDTQYF	TGCGCCAGCAATCCTAGCGGGGGGGTCACAGATACGCAGTATTTT	TRBD2	NA	TRBV5-1	TRBJ2-3	15
CASSLKLGGGNTEAFF	TGTGCCAGCAGTTTAAAGCTAGGGGGCGGAAACACTGAAGCTTTCTTT	TRBD1	NA	TRBV28	TRBJ1-1	16
CASSLKVSGTYEQYF	TGTGCCAGCAGCTTAAAAGTTTCAGGAACCTACGAGCAGTACTTC	NA	NA	TRBV13	TRBJ2-7	15
CASTPRFLGGGHSTDTQYF	TGCGCCAGCACCCCACGGTTTCTAGGGGGGGGACATAGCACAGATACGCAGTATTTT	NA	NA	TRBV4-1	TRBJ2-3	19
CAWSRAEKLFF	TGTGCCTGGTCCCGAGCTGAAAAACTGTTTTTT	NA	NA	TRBV30	TRBJ1-4	11
CASSMGSHSYEQYF	TGTGCCAGTAGTATGGGCAGCCACTCCTACGAGCAGTACTTC	NA	NA	TRBV19	TRBJ2-7	14
CASSRGTSGSVGELFF	TGTGCCAGCAGCCGCGGGACTAGCGGGAGTGTCGGGGAGCTGTTTTTT	TRBD2	NA	TRBV27	TRBJ2-2	16
CASRVEGPPPHEQYF	TGTGCCAGCAGAGTGGAGGGGCCGCCCCCTCACGAGCAGTACTTC	NA	NA	TRBV27	TRBJ2-7	15
CASSLGQVFTEAFF	TGCGCCAGCAGCTTGGGACAGGTATTCACTGAAGCTTTCTTT	NA	NA	TRBV5-1	TRBJ1-1	14
CASSRGGLSNQPQHF	TGTGCCAGCAGCCGGGGGGGACTTAGCAATCAGCCCCAGCATTTT	NA	NA	TRBV7-6	TRBJ1-5	15
CAWSQRGEKLFF	TGTGCCTGGAGTCAGAGGGGGGAAAAACTGTTTTTT	NA	NA	TRBV30	TRBJ1-4	12
CASSPPGLLNTEAFF	TGTGCCAGCAGTCCCCCGGGACTCTTGAACACTGAAGCTTTCTTT	NA	NA	TRBV6-5	TRBJ1-1	15
CASSTVRNTEAFF	TGTGCCAGTAGTACTGTTAGGAACACTGAAGCTTTCTTT	NA	NA	TRBV19	TRBJ1-1	13
CASSHYRGQSGYEQYF	TGTGCCAGCAGTCATTACAGGGGGCAATCCGGCTACGAGCAGTACTTC	TRBD1	NA	TRBV11-2	TRBJ2-7	16
CASSGLGAGGELFF	TGTGCCAGCAGTGGATTGGGGGCGGGCGGGGAGCTGTTTTTT	NA	once	TRBV2	TRBJ2-2	14
CASSLAGGYEQYF	TGTGCCAGCAGCTTAGCGGGTGGCTACGAGCAGTACTTC	NA	NA	TRBV7-3	TRBJ2-7	13
CASSLGLAGAKNEQYF	TGTGCCAGCAGCTTGGGGCTAGCGGGAGCGAAAAACGAGCAGTACTTC	TRBD2	NA	TRBV5-4	TRBJ2-7	16
CASRDQPGLAGGSYEQYF	TGTGCCAGCAGAGACCAACCGGGACTAGCGGGAGGTTCCTACGAGCAGTACTTC	TRBD2	NA	TRBV27	TRBJ2-7	18
CASSPTSSSTDTQYF	TGTGCCAGTAGTCCCACTAGCTCGAGCACAGATACGCAGTATTTT	NA	NA	TRBV19	TRBJ2-3	15
CASSVADGTRSTGELFF	TGTGCCAGCAGCGTAGCGGATGGGACTAGAAGCACCGGGGAGCTGTTTTTT	TRBD2	NA	TRBV9	TRBJ2-2	17
CASSPDRGGNQPQHF	TGTGCCAGCAGCCCGGACAGGGGGGGCAATCAGCCCCAGCATTTT	TRBD1	NA	TRBV6-5	TRBJ1-5	15
CASSLLGLRTDTQYF	TGTGCCAGCTCCTTACTAGGCTTGCGCACAGATACGCAGTATTTT	NA	NA	TRBV11-2	TRBJ2-3	15